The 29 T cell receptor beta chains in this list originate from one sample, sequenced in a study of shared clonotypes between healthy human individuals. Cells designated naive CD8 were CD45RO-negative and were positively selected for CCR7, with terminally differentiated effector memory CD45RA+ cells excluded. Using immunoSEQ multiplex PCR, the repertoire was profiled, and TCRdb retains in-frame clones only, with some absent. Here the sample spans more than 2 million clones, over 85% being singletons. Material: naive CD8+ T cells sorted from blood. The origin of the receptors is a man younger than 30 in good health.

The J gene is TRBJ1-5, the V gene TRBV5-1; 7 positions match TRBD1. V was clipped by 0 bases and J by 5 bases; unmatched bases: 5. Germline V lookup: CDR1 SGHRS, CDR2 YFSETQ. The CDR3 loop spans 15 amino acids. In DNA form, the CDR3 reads TGCGCCAGCAGCTTGGAAGGGGACAGCGATCAGCCCCAGCATTTT. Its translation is CASSLEGDSDQPQHF.

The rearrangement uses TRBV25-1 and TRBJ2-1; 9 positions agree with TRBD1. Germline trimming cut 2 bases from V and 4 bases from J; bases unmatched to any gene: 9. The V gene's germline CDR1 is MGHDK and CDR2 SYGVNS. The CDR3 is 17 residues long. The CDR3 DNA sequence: TGTGCCAGCAGTGAACTCGTCGGACAGGGGAATTACAATGAGCAGTTCTTC. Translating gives CASSELVGQGNYNEQFF.

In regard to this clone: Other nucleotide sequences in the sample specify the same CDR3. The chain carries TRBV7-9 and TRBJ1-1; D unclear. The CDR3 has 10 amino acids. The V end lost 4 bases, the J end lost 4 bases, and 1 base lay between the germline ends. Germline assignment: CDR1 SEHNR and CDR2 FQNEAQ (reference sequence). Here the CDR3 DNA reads TGTGCCAGCAGCTCCACTGAAGCTTTCTTT. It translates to CASSSTEAFF.

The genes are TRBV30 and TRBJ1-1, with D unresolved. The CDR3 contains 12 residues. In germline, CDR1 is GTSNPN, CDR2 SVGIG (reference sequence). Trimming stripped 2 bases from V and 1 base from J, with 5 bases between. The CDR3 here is CAWSTENTEAFF. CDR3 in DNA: TGTGCCTGGAGTACAGAGAACACTGAAGCTTTCTTT.

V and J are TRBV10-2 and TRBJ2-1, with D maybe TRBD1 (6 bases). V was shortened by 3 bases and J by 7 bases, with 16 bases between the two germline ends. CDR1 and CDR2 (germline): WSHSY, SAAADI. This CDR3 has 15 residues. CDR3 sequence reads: CASSDIYTGLNEQFF. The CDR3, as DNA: TGCGCCAGCAGTGACATATACACAGGGCTAAATGAGCAGTTCTTC.

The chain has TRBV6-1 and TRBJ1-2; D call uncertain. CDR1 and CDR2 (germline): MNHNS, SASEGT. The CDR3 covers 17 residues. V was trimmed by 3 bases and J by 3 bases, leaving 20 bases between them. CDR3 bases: TGTGCCAGCAGTGACTGGACCTCAATGAAGGTAGACTATGGCTACACCTTC. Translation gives CASSDWTSMKVDYGYTF.

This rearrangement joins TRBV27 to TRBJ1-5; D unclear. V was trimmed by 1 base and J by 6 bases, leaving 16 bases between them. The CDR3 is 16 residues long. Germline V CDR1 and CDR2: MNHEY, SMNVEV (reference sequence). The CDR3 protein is CASSLWTAATGQPQHF. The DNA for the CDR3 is TGTGCCAGCAGTTTATGGACGGCTGCAACTGGTCAGCCCCAGCATTTT.

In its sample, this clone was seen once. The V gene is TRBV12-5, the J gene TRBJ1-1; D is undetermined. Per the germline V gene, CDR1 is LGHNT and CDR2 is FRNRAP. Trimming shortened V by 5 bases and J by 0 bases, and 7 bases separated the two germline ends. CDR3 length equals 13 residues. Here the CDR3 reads CASGGKVNTEAFF. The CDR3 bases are TGTGCTAGTGGTGGTAAGGTGAACACTGAAGCTTTCTTT.

DNA for the CDR3: TGTGCCAGTAGTATAGGAGTTGCGGGACCCACCGGGGAGCTGTTTTTT. Its translation is CASSIGVAGPTGELFF. The V and J genes are TRBV19 and TRBJ2-2; possibly TRBD2 for D (6 bases). V was clipped by 1 base and J by 4 bases, with 13 bases between them. This CDR3 spans 16 amino acids. Germline V lookup: CDR1 LNHDA, CDR2 SQIVND (reference sequence).

The CDR3 spells CASSPRDLAAVNINTGELFF. As DNA, the CDR3 is TGTGCCAGCAGCCCCCGGGACTTAGCGGCCGTAAATATAAACACCGGGGAGCTGTTTTTT. The V call is TRBV7-6, the J call TRBJ2-2, with D perhaps matching TRBD2 (6 bases). The V end lost 5 bases, the J end lost 2 bases, and 27 bases lay between the germline ends. CDR1 and CDR2 (germline): SGHVS, FNYEAQ. The CDR3 has 20 amino acids. Variable domain in full (rest from reference TRBV7-6 and TRBJ2-2): GAGVSQSPRYKVTKRGQDVALRCDPISGHVSLYWYRQALGQGPEFLTYFNYEAQQDKSGLPNDRFSAERPEGSISTLTIQRTEQRDSAMYRCASSPRDLAAVNINTGELFFGEGSRLTVL.

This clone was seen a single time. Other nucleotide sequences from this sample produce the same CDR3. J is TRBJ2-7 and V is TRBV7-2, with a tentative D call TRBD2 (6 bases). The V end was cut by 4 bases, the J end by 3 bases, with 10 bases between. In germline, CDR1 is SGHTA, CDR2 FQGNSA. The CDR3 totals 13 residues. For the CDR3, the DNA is TGTGCCAGCAGCTCGGGACTGGGCTACGAGCAGTACTTC. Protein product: CASSSGLGYEQYF.

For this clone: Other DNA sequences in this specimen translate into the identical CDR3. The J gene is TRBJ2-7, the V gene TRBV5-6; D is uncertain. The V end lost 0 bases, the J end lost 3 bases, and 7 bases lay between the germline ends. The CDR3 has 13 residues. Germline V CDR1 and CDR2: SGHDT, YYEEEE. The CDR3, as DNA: TGTGCCAGCAGCTTGGGCAGCAGCTACGAGCAGTACTTC. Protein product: CASSLGSSYEQYF.

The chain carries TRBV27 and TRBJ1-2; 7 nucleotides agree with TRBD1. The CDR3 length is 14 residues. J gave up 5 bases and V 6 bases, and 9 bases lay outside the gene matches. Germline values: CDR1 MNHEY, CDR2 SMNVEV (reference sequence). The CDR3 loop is CASSVTGAIYGYTF. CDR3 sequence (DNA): TGTGCCAGCAGCGTCACAGGGGCCATATATGGCTACACCTTC.

The CDR3, as DNA: TGTGCCAGCAGTGAAGTTGTCAATCAGCCCCAGCATTTT. Translating it yields CASSEVVNQPQHF. V is TRBV6-1 and J is TRBJ1-5; unclear D gene. Germline lookup yields CDR1 MNHNS and CDR2 SASEGT. This CDR3 has 13 residues. Trimming took 1 base from V and 3 from J, leaving 4 bases between them.

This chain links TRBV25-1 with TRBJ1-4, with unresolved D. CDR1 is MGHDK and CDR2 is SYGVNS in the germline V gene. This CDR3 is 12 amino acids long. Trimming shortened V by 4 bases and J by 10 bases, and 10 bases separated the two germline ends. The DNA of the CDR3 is TGTGCCAGCAGTGTAGGTTCGGGAAAACTGTTTTTT. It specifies CASSVGSGKLFF.

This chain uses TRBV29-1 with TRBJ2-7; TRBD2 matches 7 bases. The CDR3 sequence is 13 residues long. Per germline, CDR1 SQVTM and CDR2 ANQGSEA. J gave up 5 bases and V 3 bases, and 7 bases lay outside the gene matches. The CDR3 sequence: CSVDGGFIDEQYF. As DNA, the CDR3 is TGCAGCGTTGACGGGGGGTTTATCGACGAGCAGTACTTC.

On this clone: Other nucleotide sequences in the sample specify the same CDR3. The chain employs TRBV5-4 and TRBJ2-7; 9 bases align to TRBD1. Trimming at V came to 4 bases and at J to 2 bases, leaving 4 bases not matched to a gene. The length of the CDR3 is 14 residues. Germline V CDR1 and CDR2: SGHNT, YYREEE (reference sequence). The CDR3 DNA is TGTGCCAGCAGCCTACGACAGGGGGCCTACGAGCAGTACTTC. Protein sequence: CASSLRQGAYEQYF.

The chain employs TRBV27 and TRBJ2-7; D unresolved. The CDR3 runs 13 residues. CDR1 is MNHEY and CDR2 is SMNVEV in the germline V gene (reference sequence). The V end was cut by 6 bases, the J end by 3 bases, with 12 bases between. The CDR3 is CASSHSPHYEQYF. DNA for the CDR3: TGTGCCAGCAGCCACAGTCCTCACTACGAGCAGTACTTC.

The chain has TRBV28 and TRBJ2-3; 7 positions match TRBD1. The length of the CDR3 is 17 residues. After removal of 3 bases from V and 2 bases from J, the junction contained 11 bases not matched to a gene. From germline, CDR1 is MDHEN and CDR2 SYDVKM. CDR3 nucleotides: TGTGCCAGCAGTTTCACAGGGGCCGAAGCCGTCACAGATACGCAGTATTTT. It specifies CASSFTGAEAVTDTQYF.

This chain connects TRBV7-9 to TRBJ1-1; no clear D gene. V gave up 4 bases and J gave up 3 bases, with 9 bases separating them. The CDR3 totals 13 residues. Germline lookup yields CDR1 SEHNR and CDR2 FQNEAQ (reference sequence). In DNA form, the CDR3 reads TGTGCCAGCAGCTCGGAGAAGGACACTGAAGCTTTCTTT. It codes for CASSSEKDTEAFF.

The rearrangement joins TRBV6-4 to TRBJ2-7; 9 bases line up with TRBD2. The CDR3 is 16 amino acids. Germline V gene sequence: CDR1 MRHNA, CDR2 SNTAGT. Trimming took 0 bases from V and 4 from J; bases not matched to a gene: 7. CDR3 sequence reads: CASSDSCGRGVYEQYF. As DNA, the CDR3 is TGTGCCAGCAGTGACTCTTGCGGGAGGGGGGTATACGAGCAGTACTTC.

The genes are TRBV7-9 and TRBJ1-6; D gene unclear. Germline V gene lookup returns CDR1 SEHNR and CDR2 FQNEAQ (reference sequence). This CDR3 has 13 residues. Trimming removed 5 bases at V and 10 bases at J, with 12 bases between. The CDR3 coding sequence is TGTGCCAGCAGCCCTCCGGCGGGATCACCCCTCCACTTT. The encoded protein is CASSPPAGSPLHF.

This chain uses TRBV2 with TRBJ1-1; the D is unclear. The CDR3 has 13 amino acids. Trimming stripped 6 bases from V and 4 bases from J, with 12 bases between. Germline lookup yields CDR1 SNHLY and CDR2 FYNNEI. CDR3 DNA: TGTGCCAGCAGCCCGGATTCGCGCACTGAAGCTTTCTTT. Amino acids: CASSPDSRTEAFF.

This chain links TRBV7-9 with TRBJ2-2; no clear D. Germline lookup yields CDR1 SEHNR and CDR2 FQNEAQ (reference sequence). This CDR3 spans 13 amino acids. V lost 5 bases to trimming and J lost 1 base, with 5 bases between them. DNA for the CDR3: TGTGCCAGCAGCCCCGAGAACACCGGGGAGCTGTTTTTT. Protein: CASSPENTGELFF. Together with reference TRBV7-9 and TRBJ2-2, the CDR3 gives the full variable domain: DTGVSQNPRHKITKRGQNVTFRCDPISEHNRLYWYRQTLGQGPEFLTYFQNEAQLEKSRLLSDRFSAERPKGSFSTLEIQRTEQGDSAMYLCASSPENTGELFFGEGSRLTVL.

This CDR3 is CASSQDPWGGENTEAFF. The DNA of the CDR3 is TGCGCCAGCAGCCAAGATCCCTGGGGAGGCGAAAACACTGAAGCTTTCTTT. The chain is built from TRBV4-1 and TRBJ1-1, with D unresolved. Germline V gene sequence: CDR1 MGHRA, CDR2 YSYEKL. The CDR3 extends over 17 amino acids. Between the trimmed V and J ends, which lost 0 bases and 2 bases, there was a span of 16 bases.

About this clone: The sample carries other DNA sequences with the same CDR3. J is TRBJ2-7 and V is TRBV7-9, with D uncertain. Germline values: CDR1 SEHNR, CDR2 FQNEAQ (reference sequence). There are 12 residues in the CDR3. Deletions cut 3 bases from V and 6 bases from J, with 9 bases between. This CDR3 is CASSFGDSEQYF. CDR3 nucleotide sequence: TGTGCCAGCAGCTTTGGGGATTCCGAGCAGTACTTC.

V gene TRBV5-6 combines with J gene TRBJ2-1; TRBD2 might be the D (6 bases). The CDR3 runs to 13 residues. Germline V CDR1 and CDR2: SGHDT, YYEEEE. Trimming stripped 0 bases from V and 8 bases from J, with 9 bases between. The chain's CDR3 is CASSLGGGYEQFF. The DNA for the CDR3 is TGTGCCAGCAGCTTGGGTGGAGGGTATGAGCAGTTCTTC. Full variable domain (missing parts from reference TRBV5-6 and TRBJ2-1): DAGVTQSPTHLIKTRGQQVTLRCSPKSGHDTVSWYQQALGQGPQFIFQYYEEEERQRGNFPDRFSGHQFPNYSSELNVNALLLGDSALYLCASSLGGGYEQFFGPGTRLTVL.

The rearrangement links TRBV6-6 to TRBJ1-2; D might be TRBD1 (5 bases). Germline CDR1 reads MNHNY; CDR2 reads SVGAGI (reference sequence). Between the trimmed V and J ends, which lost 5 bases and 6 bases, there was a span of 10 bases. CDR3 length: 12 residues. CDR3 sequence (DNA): TGTGCCAGCAGTCCGGACATTGATGGCTACACCTTC. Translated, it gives CASSPDIDGYTF.

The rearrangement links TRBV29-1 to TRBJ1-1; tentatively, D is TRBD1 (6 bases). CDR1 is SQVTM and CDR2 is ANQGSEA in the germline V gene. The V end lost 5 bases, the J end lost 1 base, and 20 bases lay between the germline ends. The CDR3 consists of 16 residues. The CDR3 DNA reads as TGCAGCGTTACCTCCGGGACAAGGGTTTCGAACACTGAAGCTTTCTTT. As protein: CSVTSGTRVSNTEAFF.